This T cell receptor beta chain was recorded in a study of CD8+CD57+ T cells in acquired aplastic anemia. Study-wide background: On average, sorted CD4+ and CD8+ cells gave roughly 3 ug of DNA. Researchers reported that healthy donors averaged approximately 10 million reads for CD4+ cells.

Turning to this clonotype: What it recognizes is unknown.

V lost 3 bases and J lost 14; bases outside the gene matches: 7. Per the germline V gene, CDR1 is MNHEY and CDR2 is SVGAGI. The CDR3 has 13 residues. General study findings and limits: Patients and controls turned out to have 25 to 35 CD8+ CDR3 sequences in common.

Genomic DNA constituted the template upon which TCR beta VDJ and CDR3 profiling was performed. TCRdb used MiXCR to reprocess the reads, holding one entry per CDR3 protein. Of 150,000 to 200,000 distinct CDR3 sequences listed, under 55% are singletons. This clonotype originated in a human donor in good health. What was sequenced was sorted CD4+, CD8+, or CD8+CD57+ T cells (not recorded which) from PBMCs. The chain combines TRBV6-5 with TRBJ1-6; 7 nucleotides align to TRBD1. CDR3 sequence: CASSYQTGSTLHF. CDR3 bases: TGTGCCAGCAGTTATCAGACAGGGTCAACCCTCCACTTT.